This paragraph covers one TCR beta chain sequence. This clone appeared once. Its antigen is unknown. No per-base quality is available; no much larger clone lies one base away. Whole blood was collected in K2EDTA tubes by collaborating institutions according to the institutions' own protocols. For TCRbeta analysis, collaborators shipped samples as frozen whole blood, isolated PBMCs, or DNA extracted from either of those sample types. This specimen belongs to a study of blood T cell repertoires in COVID-19 (dated by TCRdb to the early 2020s). General notes on the study: Samples covering the acute and convalescent phases of COVID-19 were provided by collaborators in the United States, Italy and Spain. Samples were obtained from the ongoing ImmuneRACE study (first 160 participants) and from some 1,200 subjects provided by 6 global collaborators. The dataset comprised deeply sampled blood TCRbeta repertoires from subjects exposed to, actively infected with, or recovered from COVID-19. The repertoires were released in a freely available public database meant as a resource for research on the immune response to SARS-CoV-2. Where available, HLA class I and class II types were obtained from metadata supplied by the sample provider rather than from assay-based typing. The sample metadata nearly always contained a de-identified subject ID, COVID-19 status, age in years and sex. The material from the prospective study consisted of cDNA or gDNA derived from T cells, B-cell-depleted T cells, or PBMCs.

The CDR3 contains 12 residues, cysteine and phenylalanine counted. Left in the record is the CDR3 DNA by itself, 36 bases read in frame from the first base. Deletion took 3 bases off V and 7 bases off J, with a span of 9 bases between the germline ends. In the germline V gene (reference sequence), CDR1 corresponds to LNHDA and CDR2 to SQIVND. The immunoSEQ Assay, a bias-controlled multiplex PCR, was used to amplify TCRbeta CDR3 regions from genomic DNA. The authors' analysis ran thus. The number of nucleated cells in each sample was estimated from the amplification of reference gene primers within the assay. Sequence reads were collapsed and filtered to measure the absolute abundance of every unique TCRbeta CDR3 rearrangement. For each sample, productive Simpson clonality was calculated as the square root of Simpson's diversity index across productive rearrangements. TCRdb's version of the immuneACCESS table is confined to in-frame rearrangements and falls short of the full clone set. An unresolved V gene accounts for under half of the shortfall where checked; the remainder is of unknown origin. V, J and clone size derive from that table, while D and trimming were established from the DNA sequence. The sample table contains some 76,000 clones; only one count was recorded for roughly 80% of them. The ten largest clones represent around 10% of the sample.

What the study reported, not specific to this receptor: The quantity of clinical and demographic metadata differed by source and by participant and was supplied without curation.

The sequence came from a man between 50 and 59 years old with acute or convalescent COVID-19. The sequenced sample was peripheral blood. The chain is encoded by TRBV19 joined to TRBJ1-1, with the D gene call left open. The nucleotides are TGTGCCAGTAGTATCGCCCCCGGTGAAGCTTTCTTT. This codes for CASSIAPGEAFF.